This is a list of T cell receptor beta chains from one sample in a study of blood T cell repertoires in COVID-19. Repertoires were generated with immunoSEQ multiplex PCR, while TCRdb's copy carries only in-frame clones and drops some. Among some 170,000 clones, roughly 82% were seen once, and the ten largest hold roughly 15%. What was sequenced was PBMCs or T cells enriched from blood (not recorded which). Receptors were obtained from a middle-aged man who had recovered from COVID-19. The CDR3 runs from the conserved cysteine through the conserved F or W. A D gene is named only where the DNA matches it firmly. Clone size is shown for a subset of rows, as once, few, many or a class of expanded clone.

V gene	clone size	J gene	D gene	CDR3 DNA	CDR3 protein
TRBV5-5	NA	TRBJ1-1	NA	TGTGCCAGCAGCCTTTTACAGATGGGCACTGAAGCTTTCTTT	CASSLLQMGTEAFF
TRBV7-6	NA	TRBJ2-2	NA	TGTGCCAGCAGCTACCTCTTGGGAGAATCGAACACCGGGGAGCTGTTTTTT	CASSYLLGESNTGELFF
TRBV7-9	NA	TRBJ1-2	TRBD1	TGTGCCAGCAGCTTAGAGACAGGGGAGGGTGGCTACACCTTC	CASSLETGEGGYTF
TRBV18	NA	TRBJ1-1	TRBD1	TGTGCCAGCTCACCAACCCGGGACAGAACGACTGAAGCTTTCTTT	CASSPTRDRTTEAFF
TRBV29-1	NA	TRBJ1-2	NA	TGCAGCGCCACGGCAGGGTATATAACTAACTATGGCTACACCTTC	CSATAGYITNYGYTF
TRBV20-1	NA	TRBJ2-5	NA	TGCAGTGCTAGCGCGACTAACCAGTACTTC	CSASATNQYF
TRBV7-9	NA	TRBJ2-3	TRBD1	TGTGCCAGCAGCTCAGACAGGGGGAGAACTAGCACAGATACGCAGTATTTT	CASSSDRGRTSTDTQYF
TRBV12-3/TRBV12-4	NA	TRBJ2-7	NA	TGTGCCAGCAGTTCCCAGGTCTACGAGCAGTACTTC	CASSSQVYEQYF
TRBV27	NA	TRBJ2-1	TRBD2	TGTGCCAGCAGTTTGGCTAGCGGATACAACTCCTACAATGAGCAGTTCTTC	CASSLASGYNSYNEQFF
TRBV19	few	TRBJ1-2	NA	TGTGCCAGTAGAACAGTTACAGGCTATGGCTACACCTTC	CASRTVTGYGYTF
TRBV30	NA	TRBJ2-7	TRBD2	TGTGCCTGGAACTTCGGGAGCGGGGGGAATTCCCACGAGCAGTACTTC	CAWNFGSGGNSHEQYF
TRBV7-9	NA	TRBJ1-2	NA	TGTGCCAGCAGCTTAGAACAGAACTATGGCTACACCTTC	CASSLEQNYGYTF
TRBV28	NA	TRBJ1-2	NA	TGTGCCAGCAGTAATTGGACGGGGTATGGCTACACCTTC	CASSNWTGYGYTF
TRBV12-3/TRBV12-4	NA	TRBJ1-1	NA	TGTGCCAGCAGTCGGGGTGGAGGGACTGAAGCTTTCTTT	CASSRGGGTEAFF
TRBV11-3	NA	TRBJ2-3	TRBD2	TGTGCCAGCAGCAAAGGGACTAGCGGGGGATTAGTCACAGATACGCAGTATTTT	CASSKGTSGGLVTDTQYF
TRBV7-9	few	TRBJ1-5	NA	TGTGCCAGCAGCTTAGCGGGACACGACAATCAGCCCCAGCATTTT	CASSLAGHDNQPQHF
TRBV29-1	NA	TRBJ1-2	NA	TGCAGCGTTGAAGTTCGGCAGGGTAACGTGTTGGATGGGAGCTACACCTTC	CSVEVRQGNVLDGSYTF
TRBV5-1	NA	TRBJ1-1	TRBD1	TGCGCCAGCAGCTCCACAGGGGGGGGCACTGAAGCTTTCTTT	CASSSTGGGTEAFF
TRBV6-6	few	TRBJ2-7	TRBD1	TGTGCCAGCAGTTCAGGGACAGGGCGCTACGAGCAGTACTTC	CASSSGTGRYEQYF
TRBV3-1/TRBV3-2	NA	TRBJ1-2	NA	TGTGCCAGCAGCCCAGGTGGTACGATCGGTGGCTACACCTTC	CASSPGGTIGGYTF
TRBV5-4	NA	TRBJ1-2	TRBD1	TGTGCCAGCAGCAGCGGGACAGGGGGCGAGGGGTTTGGCTACACCTTC	CASSSGTGGEGFGYTF
TRBV6-1	NA	TRBJ2-1	NA	TGTGCCAGCAGTGAGGCCAGGCGAGATGAGCAGTTCTTC	CASSEARRDEQFF
TRBV5-1	NA	TRBJ2-5	TRBD1	TGCGCCAGCAGAGCCGTACAGGGGCGTCATGAGACCCAGTACTTC	CASRAVQGRHETQYF